This entry features one TCR beta chain sequence. The germline gives CDR1 MNHNS, CDR2 SASEGT. The CDR3 extends over 16 amino acids. V shed 3 bases and J 6 bases; nucleotides not matched to a gene: 10. Assay used: immunoSEQ multiplex PCR; TCRdb lists only in-frame clones, some missing. The sample records some 300,000 clones, roughly 90% being singletons. This record comes from a study of blood T cell repertoires in COVID-19. Study details: Sources were T cells, B-cell-depleted T cells, or PBMCs; the material itself was cDNA or gDNA.

The chain has TRBV6-1 and TRBJ2-2; 7 bases fit TRBD2. The source of this sequence is a woman in her 70s with COVID-19, enrolled during active disease. Source material: peripheral blood. The CDR3: CASSDPSGAVAGELFF. The CDR3 DNA reads TGTGCCAGCAGTGATCCCAGCGGGGCTGTTGCCGGGGAGCTGTTTTTT.